The following is a TCR beta chain sequence with its context. The data were obtained in a study of blood T cell repertoires in COVID-19. Whole-study context: In each case, the material was cDNA or gDNA derived from T cells, B-cell-depleted T cells, or PBMCs.

In the source study's methods: Reference gene primer amplification yielded estimated nucleated cell counts. The method was immunoSEQ multiplex PCR; TCRdb's version includes in-frame clones alone and lacks a portion of them. Clone size and V and J calls were adopted from that table, with D and trimming inferred from the DNA. The data contain around 190,000 clones, roughly 90% of them seen just once; the ten biggest clones take up about a tenth. Across fewer than 25 US areas, participants ranged in age from about 18 to 100 years. Participants had their cohort set by participant-reported clinical history. Material for sequencing was PBMCs or T cells enriched from blood (not recorded which). The source of this sequence is a young man with acute COVID-19.

The DNA for the CDR3 is TGTGCCAGCAGGCTTCTTCTTCCGGGGGTCACAGATACGCAGTATTTT. As protein: CASRLLLPGVTDTQYF. This chain joins TRBV5-6 and TRBJ2-3, with D possibly matching TRBD2 (6 bases). This CDR3 has 16 residues. The V gene's germline CDR1 is SGHDT and CDR2 YYEEEE. With 5 bases removed from V and 2 bases from J, the gap between germline ends came to 18 bases.